Listed here is a single T cell receptor beta chain. Its matching antigen is unknown. Each CDR3 protein gets one entry after TCRdb re-called the 5' RACE reads with MiXCR. The sample holds 110,000 or so distinct CDR3 sequences, 22% seen once. The sample is drawn from a study of T-cell memory formation after mild COVID-19. Whole-study results and caveats: Second-wave clones peaking on day 37 lacked confirmed SARS-CoV-2 specificity. Contracting CD4+ clones sat mainly in CM and EM; CD8+ in EMRA.

Germline CDR1 is MNHEY and CDR2 is SMNVEV (reference sequence). The CDR3 loop spans 15 amino acids. The V end lost 6 bases, the J end lost 1 base, and 14 bases lay between the germline ends. The J gene is TRBJ2-3, the V gene TRBV27; the D gene is possibly TRBD2 (6 bases). The source material was PBMCs or a T cell subset sorted from them (not recorded which). The receptor was derived from a man younger than 35 who had mild COVID-19 (a few samples of this study predate the infection). Cell type and time point are not known. The CDR3 region has the DNA TGTGCCAGCAGCCCTGGGACTTTAGGCACAGATACGCAGTATTTT. Amino acid sequence: CASSPGTLGTDTQYF.